These T cell receptor beta chains were read from a single sample in a study of identical twins. One entry per CDR3 protein results from TCRdb running MiXCR on the 5' RACE reads. The table lists 250,000 or so distinct CDR3 sequences, 10% to 15% of them singletons. In addition, the sample was reused for a study of yellow fever vaccine responses in identical twins.

Sequences were obtained from memory (CD45RO+) T cells sorted from blood. These receptors were obtained from a woman aged 18-35 years in good health. CDR3s include the opening cysteine and the closing phenylalanine or tryptophan. A D gene is named only where the DNA matches it firmly. Some rows mark clone size as missing; the rest say once, few, many or name a class of expanded clone.

D gene	V gene	J gene	clone size	CDR3 DNA	CDR3 protein
TRBD2	TRBV6-5	TRBJ2-1	few	TGTGCCAGCAGTTACGAAGCGGGACGATATAATGAGCAGTTCTTC	CASSYEAGRYNEQFF
TRBD2	TRBV11-1	TRBJ2-5	many	TGTGCCAGCAGGCTTGGTGCCCCGGGACTAGCGGGAGGCGAGACCCAGTACTTC	CASRLGAPGLAGGETQYF
TRBD1	TRBV7-7	TRBJ2-7	NA	TGTGCTAGCAGCTTAGGACAGGCCTCGGGGGAGCAGTACTTC	CASSLGQASGEQYF
NA	TRBV15	TRBJ2-2	many	TGTGCCACCAGCAGATTGGCGGTGGGTCCCGGGGAGCTGTTTTTT	CATSRLAVGPGELFF
NA	TRBV29-1	TRBJ2-7	many	TGCAGCGTTGAAGCGAGCGGCAGCTCCTACGAGCAGTACTTC	CSVEASGSSYEQYF
NA	TRBV12-3/TRBV12-4	TRBJ2-5	few	TGTGCCAGCAGTCCGAACAGGGGAGGGCAAGAGACCCAGTACTTC	CASSPNRGGQETQYF
TRBD1	TRBV20-1	TRBJ2-7	few	TGCAGTGCTAGAGTAACGGGACAGGGCTACGAGCAGTACTTC	CSARVTGQGYEQYF
TRBD2	TRBV20-1	TRBJ2-5	many	TGCAGTGCCTGCCCTCTCGCGGGGGGAATCCAAGAGACCCAGTACTTC	CSACPLAGGIQETQYF
TRBD1	TRBV6-1	TRBJ2-3	NA	TGTGCCAGCAGTAGTGTAGACAGGGGGTACACAGATACGCAGTATTTT	CASSSVDRGYTDTQYF
NA	TRBV7-2	TRBJ2-5	NA	TGTGCCAGCAGCAGCGAGGTGGGAAGAGAGACCCAGTACTTC	CASSSEVGRETQYF
TRBD1	TRBV19	TRBJ2-2	many	TGTGCCATCGGACAGGGACTCTACACCGGGGAGCTGTTTTTT	CAIGQGLYTGELFF
TRBD2	TRBV5-1	TRBJ2-1	many	TGCGCCAGCAGCCCCAGGAGCGGGAGCGGGAATGAGCAGTTCTTC	CASSPRSGSGNEQFF
NA	TRBV11-1	TRBJ2-7	NA	TGTGCCAGCAGCTTAATATCCGGAACCTACGAGCAGTACTTC	CASSLISGTYEQYF
TRBD2	TRBV5-1	TRBJ2-1	many	TGCGCCAGCAGCATCTACGGCGGGGGGGCCAATGAGCAGTTCTTC	CASSIYGGGANEQFF
NA	TRBV27	TRBJ1-2	few	TGTGCCAGCAGCCCCACAGGGATCGGCTACACCTTC	CASSPTGIGYTF
TRBD1	TRBV29-1	TRBJ1-4	few	TGCAGCGTTACACAGGGGGGTGGCAATGAAAAACTGTTTTTT	CSVTQGGGNEKLFF
NA	TRBV20-1	TRBJ2-6	NA	TGCAGTGCAAACAGGGTCTCTGGGGCCAACGTCCTGACTTTC	CSANRVSGANVLTF
TRBD2	TRBV29-1	TRBJ2-4	many	TGCAGCGTTGGTATATGGACGGGGACTAGCGGCTTAGGGGGCATTCAGTACTTC	CSVGIWTGTSGLGGIQYF
NA	TRBV29-1	TRBJ2-7	many	TGCAGCGTTGAAGATTGGTTATCGGGGGAATTCTACGAGCAGTACTTC	CSVEDWLSGEFYEQYF
TRBD2	TRBV7-9	TRBJ2-7	few	TGTGCCAGCAACCATATAGCGGGGGGGTCCGTCTACGAGCAGTACTTC	CASNHIAGGSVYEQYF
TRBD2	TRBV10-2	TRBJ2-3	few	TGCGCCAGCAGAGGACTAGCGGTTCATGATACGCAGTATTTT	CASRGLAVHDTQYF
NA	TRBV19	TRBJ1-5	few	TGTGCCAGTAGAACGGACAGCTTCAATCAGCCCCAGCATTTT	CASRTDSFNQPQHF
NA	TRBV12-2	TRBJ1-2	few	NA	CASRFGTGNYGYTF
TRBD1	TRBV3-1	TRBJ1-2	NA	TGTGCCAGCAGCCAACTCACCGGGACAGGGACCTTTGGCTACACCTTC	CASSQLTGTGTFGYTF
NA	TRBV7-2	TRBJ1-4	few	TGTGCCAGCAGCTTAGAACACTCAGGACGTAATGAAAAACTGTTTTTT	CASSLEHSGRNEKLFF
TRBD1	TRBV6-5	TRBJ1-1	NA	TGTGCCAGCAGTCACTCGGACAGGGCAGTTGAAAACAGCCCTGAAGCTTTCTTT	CASSHSDRAVENSPEAFF
NA	TRBV7-2	TRBJ2-2	many	TGTGCCAGCACCAAACCCACCGTCAACACCGGGGAGCTGTTTTTT	CASTKPTVNTGELFF
TRBD1	TRBV5-1	TRBJ1-1	NA	TGCGCCAGCAGGGGACAGGGGGACACTGAAGCTTTCTTT	CASRGQGDTEAFF
NA	TRBV7-9	TRBJ1-6	few	TGTGCCAGCAGCCCCCTAGCCGATGGCTATAATTCACCCCTCCACTTT	CASSPLADGYNSPLHF
NA	TRBV4-2	TRBJ2-1	few	TGTGCCAGCAGCCAAGATCCCCGACGGCGTACCAATGAGCAGTTCTTC	CASSQDPRRRTNEQFF